This T cell receptor (beta chain) was recovered during a study of breast tumors, draining lymph nodes, adjacent tissues. TCRdb redid the calling of the multiplex PCR reads with MiXCR, one entry per CDR3 protein. The sample holds around 70,000 distinct CDR3 sequences; approximately 40% are singletons and the top ten take over 7.5%. Findings and limits, study-wide: The lymph node origin of tumor T cells was framed as consistent with a hypothesis, not demonstrated.

This clonotype was seen at least ten times. Its cognate antigen is unknown. V dropped 1 base and J dropped 4 bases, with 10 bases sitting between them. The CDR3 totals 15 residues. Germline V CDR1 and CDR2: LNHDA, SQIVND (reference sequence). Sequencing was done on a sample of breast tumor tissue. J is TRBJ2-2 and V is TRBV19; D unclear. The TCR sequence derives from a female donor with breast cancer. Some clones in this sample may be carry-over from other donors' samples. The CDR3 DNA reads TGTGCCAGTAGTATAGGGTCACAGCGCACCGGGGAGCTGTTTTTT. This codes for CASSIGSQRTGELFF.